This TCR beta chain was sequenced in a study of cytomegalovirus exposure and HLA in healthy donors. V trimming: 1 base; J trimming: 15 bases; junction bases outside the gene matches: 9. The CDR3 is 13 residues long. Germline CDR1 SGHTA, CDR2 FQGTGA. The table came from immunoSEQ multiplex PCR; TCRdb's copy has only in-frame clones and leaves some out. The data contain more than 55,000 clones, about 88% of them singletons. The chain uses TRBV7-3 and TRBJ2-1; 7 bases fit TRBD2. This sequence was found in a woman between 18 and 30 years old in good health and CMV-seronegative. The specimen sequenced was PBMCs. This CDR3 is CASSLNVGGPPFF. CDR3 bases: TGTGCCAGCAGCTTAAACGTGGGAGGGCCGCCGTTCTTC.